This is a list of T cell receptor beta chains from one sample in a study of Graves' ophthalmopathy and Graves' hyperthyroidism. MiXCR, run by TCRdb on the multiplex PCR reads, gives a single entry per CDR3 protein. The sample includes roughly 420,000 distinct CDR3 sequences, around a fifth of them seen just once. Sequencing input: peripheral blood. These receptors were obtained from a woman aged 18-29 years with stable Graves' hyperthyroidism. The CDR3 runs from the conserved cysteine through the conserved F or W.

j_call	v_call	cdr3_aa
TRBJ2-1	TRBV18	CASSPDRGAHNEQFF
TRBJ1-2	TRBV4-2	CASSLGPGQGELGGYTF
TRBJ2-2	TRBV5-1	CASSYSDRATGELFF
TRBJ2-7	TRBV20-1	CSARDPRTGDVYEQYF
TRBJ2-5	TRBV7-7	CASSPQGAREETQYF
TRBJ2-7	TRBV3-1	CASSRGGGGFYEQYF
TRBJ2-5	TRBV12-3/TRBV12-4	CASRRTGVATQYF
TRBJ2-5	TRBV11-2	CASSLGMVGSRLQETQYF
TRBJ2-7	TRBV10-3	CAISGGDEQYF
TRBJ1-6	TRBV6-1	CASTRTGPYNSPLHF
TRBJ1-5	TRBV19	CASSIAWELEQPQHF
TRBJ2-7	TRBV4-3	CASSQDLTGLSYEQYF
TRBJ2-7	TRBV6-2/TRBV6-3	CASKRGLAELYEQYF
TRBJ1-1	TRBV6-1	CASSAVGDTEAFF
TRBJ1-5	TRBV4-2	CASSLQGENQPQHF
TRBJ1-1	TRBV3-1	CASSQDHGSEAFF
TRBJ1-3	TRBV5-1	CASSASGTKGNTIYF
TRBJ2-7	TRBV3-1	CASSQVGQAFYEQYF
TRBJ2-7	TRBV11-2	CASKGLAGRSSYEQYF
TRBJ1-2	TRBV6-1	CASSEAGRNNPYYGYTF
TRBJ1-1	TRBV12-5	CASGFSTANTEAFF
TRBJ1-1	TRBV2	CASSKKGLLNTEAFF
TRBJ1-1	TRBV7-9	CASSAPMNTEAFF
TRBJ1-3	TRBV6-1	CASSWGSGNTIYF
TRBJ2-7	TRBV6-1	CASSASWLAVSYEQYF
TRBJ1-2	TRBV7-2	CATKQSDTYYGYTF
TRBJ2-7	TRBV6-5	CASSYSNPGPSYEQYF
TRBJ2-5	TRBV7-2	CASRQTGETQYF
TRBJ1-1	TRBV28	CASTLRGEAFF
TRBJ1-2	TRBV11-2	CASSLGADPTYGYTF
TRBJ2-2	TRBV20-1	CSATRLAGGDTGELFF
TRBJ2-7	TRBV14	CASSQTGFSYEQYF
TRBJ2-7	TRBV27	CASSFNGGYEQYF